A single sample is the source of the 13 T cell receptor beta chains below, sequenced in a study of T cell changes during pregnancy in multiple sclerosis. Produced via immunoSEQ multiplex PCR; TCRdb's table is partial and in-frame only. The sample yields 50,000 or so clones, 91% seen once. The material sequenced was peripheral blood, taken after pregnancy. These receptors were collected from a female donor in good health, enrolled as a control in a pregnancy study.

The genes are TRBV28 and TRBJ1-6; D may be TRBD1 (6 bases). The germline V and J ends were trimmed by 2 bases and 2 bases, with 13 bases remaining between them. The CDR3 length is 17 residues. Germline V gives CDR1 MDHEN, CDR2 SYDVKM. The DNA of the CDR3 is TGTGCCAGCAGTTTAGGGCAGGGGAGTCCCTATAATTCACCCCTCCACTTT. It is translated as CASSLGQGSPYNSPLHF. The entire variable domain, with the rest obtained from reference TRBV28 and TRBJ1-6, is as follows: DVKVTQSSRYLVKRTGEKVFLECVQDMDHENMFWYRQDPGLGLRLIYFSYDVKMKEKGDIPEGYSVSREKKERFSLILESASTNQTSMYLCASSLGQGSPYNSPLHFGNGTRLTVT.

The chain is built from TRBV7-2 and TRBJ1-6; 7 bases are a match to TRBD1. Losses at the gene ends were 4 bases for V and 5 bases for J; bases not matched to a gene: 5. This CDR3 comprises 15 residues. Germline loops: CDR1 SGHTA, CDR2 FQGNSA. As DNA, the CDR3 is TGTGCCAGCAGCTGGAACGGACAGGATAATTCACCCCTCCACTTT. This gives the protein CASSWNGQDNSPLHF.

The gene calls are TRBV11-3 and TRBJ1-1; D not certain. The CDR3 has 13 residues. Per germline, CDR1 SGHNT and CDR2 YENEEA. V lost 0 bases, J lost 7 bases, and 9 bases lay in between. Written as DNA, the CDR3 is TGTGCCAGCAGCTTAGAACCGGGAGGTGAAGCTTTCTTT. It is translated as CASSLEPGGEAFF.

The genes are TRBV15 and TRBJ1-5; D perhaps matches TRBD1 (6 bases). The ends were cut back, 1 base at V and 2 bases at J, with 9 bases in the middle. CDR3 length: 15 residues. Germline V gene data show CDR1 as LNHNV and CDR2 as YYDKDF (reference sequence). CDR3 sequence (DNA): TGTGCCACCAGCAGAGCAGGGGAAGGCAATCAGCCCCAGCATTTT. This gives the protein CATSRAGEGNQPQHF.

Concerning this clone: An end of the junction differs from the germline gene, which may be a read error. The chain carries TRBV5-8 and TRBJ1-1; unclear D gene. Germline CDR1 SGHTS, CDR2 YDEGEE. The CDR3 totals 16 residues. The CDR3 loop is CASSSLPGKQNTETFF. In DNA form, the CDR3 reads TGTGCCAGCAGCTCCCTCCCCGGAAAACAGAACACTGAAACTTTCTTT.

The genes are TRBV27 and TRBJ1-2, with 12 bases fitting TRBD1. CDR3 length: 15 residues. Unmatched junction bases numbered 9, after V lost 5 bases and J lost 8 bases. The germline gives CDR1 MNHEY, CDR2 SMNVEV (reference sequence). The CDR3, as DNA: TGTGCCAGCAGTCTCGGGACAGGGGGCAGGAAGGGCTACACCTTC. Amino acid sequence: CASSLGTGGRKGYTF.

V gene TRBV10-1 combines with J gene TRBJ2-3; TRBD2 aligns across 7 bases. Germline values: CDR1 WNHNN, CDR2 SYGVQD (reference sequence). V lost 0 bases to trimming and J lost 0 bases; unmatched junction nucleotides: 3. The CDR3 runs to 16 residues. The DNA for the CDR3 is TGCGCCAGCAGTGAGTCCAAGCGGGATAGCACAGATACGCAGTATTTT. This encodes CASSESKRDSTDTQYF.

The chain is built from TRBV28 and TRBJ1-1; no reliable D call. Trimming took 11 bases from V and 1 from J, leaving 11 bases between them. The CDR3 spans 12 residues. Germline loops: CDR1 MDHEN, CDR2 SYDVKM. CDR3 protein: CAGRTSNTEAFF. The CDR3 nucleotides are TGTGCCGGGAGAACCTCGAACACTGAAGCTTTCTTT.

The chain employs TRBV6-5 and TRBJ1-3; 9 bases are shared with TRBD1. The CDR3 is 16 residues long. Losses at the gene ends were 4 bases for V and 8 bases for J; bases not matched to a gene: 12. Germline CDR1 reads MNHEY; CDR2 reads SVGAGI. The CDR3 nucleotides read TGTGCCAGCAGTTCCGCCTTTGGACAGGGGTGGGACACCATATATTTT. Translation: CASSSAFGQGWDTIYF.

The chain is built from TRBV18 and TRBJ1-6; TRBD1 matches at 8 bases. Looked up from germline, CDR1 is KGHSH and CDR2 is LQKENI. This CDR3 has 14 residues. V dropped 4 bases and J dropped 8; count of bases not matched to a gene: 4. The CDR3 nucleotides read TGTGCCAGCTCACTCCAGGGGGCGGATTCACCCCTCCACTTT. It encodes CASSLQGADSPLHF.

The chain combines TRBV9 with TRBJ2-2, with TRBD1 matching 8 bases. V lost 0 bases, J lost 4 bases, and 8 bases stayed unmatched. Per germline, CDR1 SGDLS and CDR2 YYNGEE. The CDR3 is made up of 17 amino acids. The CDR3 sequence: CASSVVAGTGFTGELFF. Here the CDR3 DNA reads TGTGCCAGCAGCGTAGTCGCAGGGACAGGCTTCACCGGGGAGCTGTTTTTT.

The rearrangement uses TRBV6-5 and TRBJ1-2; 8 bases agree with TRBD1. This CDR3 has 14 amino acids. Germline loops: CDR1 MNHEY, CDR2 SVGAGI. V was pared by 6 bases and J by 4 bases, with 7 bases of the junction left unmatched. CDR3 sequence (DNA): TGTGCCAGCAGCCGCACCACAGGGGGCTATGGCTACACCTTC. Amino acid sequence: CASSRTTGGYGYTF.

This clone showed up just once. The CDR3 nucleotides are TGCGCCAGCAGCCTAGGACAGGCCGATACGCAGTATTTT. Its protein is CASSLGQADTQYF. This sequence joins TRBV5-1 and TRBJ2-3; 7 bases map to TRBD1. Germline values: CDR1 SGHRS, CDR2 YFSETQ. This CDR3 comprises 13 residues. V was pared by 4 bases and J by 6 bases, with 5 bases of the junction left unmatched.